The entry that follows covers one TCR beta chain sequence. Its antigen is unidentified. These data originate in a study of OX40 agonist ivuxolimab in advanced cancers. Study outcomes and limitations: Doses of 0.1 to 3.0 mg/kg were accompanied by clonal expansion of CD4+ and CD8+ blood T cells by week 6. Low normalized T-cell clonal expansion also characterized some of the nonresponders.

The CDR3 is 15 amino acids. The germline gives CDR1 MNHEY, CDR2 SMNVEV (reference sequence). V lost 4 bases and J 5 bases, leaving 15 bases between the germline ends. Peripheral blood came from all dose cohorts at three timepoints. The assay was immunoSEQ multiplex PCR, and TCRdb's table has in-frame clones only and misses some. Among roughly 76,000 clones listed, about 93% were seen once. The V call is TRBV27, the J call TRBJ1-5, with a possible D match to TRBD1 (6 bases). Specimen: CD4+ or CD8+ T cells sorted from blood, collected in a trial of the OX40 agonist ivuxolimab. The origin of this receptor is an adult with an advanced solid tumor such as melanoma, head and neck, liver or kidney cancer. The CDR3 region is CASSSYRVGDQPQHF. In nucleotides, the CDR3 is TGTGCCAGCAGTTCGTACAGGGTAGGGGATCAGCCCCAGCATTTT.